The T cell receptor (beta chain) under discussion was sequenced for a study of neoadjuvant anti-PD-1 for oral cavity cancer. Study overall: Patients without progression got a fourth dose around day 43.

Looked up from germline, CDR1 is SGHTA and CDR2 is FQGNSA. This CDR3 comprises 16 residues. With 1 base removed from V and 4 bases from J, the gap between germline ends came to 16 bases. The patients had HPV-negative, locally advanced oral cavity squamous cell carcinoma. Sequencing used immunoSEQ multiplex PCR; TCRdb keeps in-frame clones, though not all of them. Among 15,000 or so clones listed, 65% were seen once. The TCR originated in a person between 40 and 85 years old with oral cavity squamous cell carcinoma. Sequences were derived from PBMCs, sampled before nivolumab (anti-PD-1) treatment. The V gene is TRBV7-2, the J gene TRBJ1-2; D remains ambiguous. CDR3 bases: TGTGCCAGCAGCTTAGTGGTGTTTGGCCCGTCCTATGGCTACACCTTC. Protein: CASSLVVFGPSYGYTF.